Each of the 10 T cell receptor beta chains below was sequenced from the same sample in a study of CD8+CD57+ T cells in acquired aplastic anemia. For sequencing, patients were chosen who had shown expansion of CD8+CD57+ cells by flow cytometry. Genomic DNA was employed as the template in profiling TCR beta VDJ and CDR3. TCRdb redid the calling of the reads with MiXCR, one entry per CDR3 protein. The repertoire holds roughly 290,000 distinct CDR3 sequences, with around three fifths as singletons. The specimen was sorted CD4+, CD8+, or CD8+CD57+ T cells (not recorded which) from PBMCs. The origin of the receptors is a human donor with aplastic anemia.

This clonotype is a singleton in its sample. The chain employs TRBV10-1 and TRBJ1-2; tentatively, D is TRBD1 (6 bases). The CDR3 length is 15 residues. The germline V gene encodes CDR1 WNHNN and CDR2 SYGVQD (reference sequence). V lost 5 bases, J lost 2 bases, and 15 bases lay in between. The chain's CDR3 is CASSRRDTSNYGYTF. The CDR3 nucleotides are TGCGCCAGCAGTCGCCGGGACACAAGCAACTATGGCTACACCTTC.

The chain links TRBV4-3 to TRBJ2-6, with 10 positions matching TRBD1. CDR1 is LGHNA, CDR2 YSLEER, per germline. V gave up 1 base and J gave up 1 base; unmatched junction bases: 4. The CDR3 loop spans 18 amino acids. The CDR3 coding sequence is TGCGCCAGCAGCCAAGCAAGGGACAGGGGTTCTGGGGCCAACGTCCTGACTTTC. Its protein is CASSQARDRGSGANVLTF.

The chain recombines TRBV12-3 or TRBV12-4 with TRBJ2-1; tentatively, D is TRBD2 (5 bases). This CDR3 comprises 11 residues. Trimming took off 8 bases at V and 9 bases at J, with 11 bases between the two ends. The CDR3 DNA sequence: TGTGCCAGCGGTTCTGCGGGTGAGCAGTTCTTC. Protein product: CASGSAGEQFF.

This clonotype was seen only a few times. The chain uses TRBV29-1 and TRBJ1-1; 8 nucleotides agree with TRBD1. Germline trimming cut 3 bases from V and 6 bases from J; bases unmatched to any gene: 6. Germline CDR1 reads SQVTM; CDR2 reads ANQGSEA. The CDR3 length is 13 residues. The chain's CDR3 is CSVDRDRGSEAFF. The DNA of the CDR3 is TGCAGCGTTGACCGCGACAGGGGATCTGAAGCTTTCTTT.

The chain joins TRBV7-9 to TRBJ2-1; D may be TRBD1 (5 bases). The germline V and J ends were trimmed by 5 bases and 6 bases, with 8 bases remaining between them. The CDR3 spans 12 residues. Germline values: CDR1 SEHNR, CDR2 FQNEAQ (reference sequence). CDR3 sequence reads: CASSIDSNEQFF. For the CDR3, the DNA is TGTGCCAGCAGCATAGACAGCAATGAGCAGTTCTTC.

CDR3 sequence reads: CASSDARGGLDYGYTF. The CDR3 DNA follows: TGTGCCAGCAGTGACGCAAGGGGTGGCTTAGACTATGGCTACACCTTC. This chain connects TRBV25-1 to TRBJ1-2; perhaps TRBD1 as D (5 bases). Germline V CDR1 and CDR2: MGHDK, SYGVNS. This CDR3 has 16 amino acids. Trimming pared 3 bases from V and 3 bases from J, leaving 17 bases between.

This chain joins TRBV19 and TRBJ1-2, with D perhaps TRBD1 (6 bases). The CDR3 is 13 amino acids. Germline V gene data show CDR1 as LNHDA and CDR2 as SQIVND (reference sequence). Deletions cut 8 bases from V and 6 bases from J, with 16 bases between. The CDR3 region is CASRKTGSHGYTF. CDR3 coding DNA: TGTGCCAGTCGAAAAACAGGGTCACATGGCTACACCTTC.

V usage is TRBV12-3 or TRBV12-4 and J usage is TRBJ1-2; D not resolved. This CDR3 contains 14 residues. V was clipped by 3 bases and J by 0 bases, with 8 bases between them. CDR3 sequence: CASSFTATNYGYTF. The CDR3 DNA sequence: TGTGCCAGCAGTTTTACAGCGACTAACTATGGCTACACCTTC.

The chain links TRBV11-1 to TRBJ1-2; 9 nucleotides match TRBD1. Trimming at V came to 4 bases and at J to 11 bases, leaving 8 bases not matched to a gene. Germline CDR1 and CDR2: SGHAT and FQDESV (reference sequence). This CDR3 contains 13 residues. The chain's CDR3 is CASSSGTGIWYTF. In DNA, the CDR3 is TGTGCCAGCAGCTCCGGGACAGGGATTTGGTACACCTTC.

This clonotype was counted many times. The chain links TRBV5-1 to TRBJ2-5, with 9 bases lining up with TRBD1. J gave up 2 bases and V 3 bases, and 8 bases lay outside the gene matches. The CDR3 is 16 amino acids. Looked up from germline, CDR1 is SGHRS and CDR2 is YFSETQ. CDR3: CASSSDDRGSQETQYF. CDR3 in DNA: TGCGCCAGCAGCTCCGACGACAGGGGGTCACAAGAGACCCAGTACTTC.